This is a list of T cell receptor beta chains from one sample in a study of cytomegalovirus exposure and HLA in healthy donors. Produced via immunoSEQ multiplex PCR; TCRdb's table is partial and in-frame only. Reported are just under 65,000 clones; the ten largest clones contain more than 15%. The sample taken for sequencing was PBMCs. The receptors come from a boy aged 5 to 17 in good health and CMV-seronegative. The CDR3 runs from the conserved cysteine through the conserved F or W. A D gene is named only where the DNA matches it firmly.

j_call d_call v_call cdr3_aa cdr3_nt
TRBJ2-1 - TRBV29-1 CSVEPPQRLGGLSEQFF TGCAGCGTTGAACCCCCCCAACGGCTCGGAGGGCTCAGTGAGCAGTTCTTC
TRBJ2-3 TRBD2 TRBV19 CASSTRGLEGTDTQYF TGTGCCAGTAGTACCCGCGGACTAGAAGGCACAGATACGCAGTATTTT
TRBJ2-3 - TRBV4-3 CASSLAGRGRTDTQYF TGCGCCAGCAGCCTTGCCGGCAGGGGAAGGACAGATACGCAGTATTTT
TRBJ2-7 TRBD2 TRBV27 CASSLSGTSGIVYEQYF TGTGCCAGCAGTTTATCCGGGACTAGCGGTATTGTCTACGAGCAGTACTTC
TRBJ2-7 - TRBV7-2 CASSGGLFYEQYF TGTGCCAGCAGCGGCGGACTTTTCTACGAGCAGTACTTC
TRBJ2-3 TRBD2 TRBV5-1 CASSLGGTSGRDRTQYF TGCGCCAGCAGCTTGGGAGGGACTAGCGGGAGGGACAGAACGCAGTATTTT
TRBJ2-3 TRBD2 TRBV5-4 CASSPADQREGLRTDTQYF TGTGCCAGCAGCCCCGCCGACCAGCGGGAGGGCCTTAGGACAGATACGCAGTATTTT
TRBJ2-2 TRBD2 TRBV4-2 CASSQQAGGGVSGELFF TGTGCCAGCAGCCAACAGGCCGGCGGGGGGGTATCCGGGGAGCTGTTTTTT
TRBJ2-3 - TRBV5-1 CASSPGHPTDTQYF TGCGCCAGCAGTCCGGGACACCCCACAGATACGCAGTATTTT
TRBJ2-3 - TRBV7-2 CASSFRREDTQYF TGTGCCAGCAGCTTCAGGCGTGAAGATACGCAGTATTTT
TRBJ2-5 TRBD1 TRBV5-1 CASSWGTVGQETQYF TGCGCCAGCAGCTGGGGGACAGTCGGACAAGAGACCCAGTACTTC
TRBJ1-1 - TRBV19 CASSIWGQGNVRTEAFF TGTGCCAGTAGTATATGGGGCCAGGGGAACGTCAGAACTGAAGCTTTCTTT
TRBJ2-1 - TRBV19 CASSINLGSSYNEQFF TGTGCCAGTAGTATCAACCTAGGTAGCTCCTACAATGAGCAGTTCTTC
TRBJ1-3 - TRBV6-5 CASSRESGNTIYF TGTGCCAGCAGCAGGGAATCTGGAAACACCATATATTTT
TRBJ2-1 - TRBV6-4 CATISNEQFF TGTGCCACCATTAGCAATGAGCAGTTCTTC
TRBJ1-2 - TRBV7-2 CASSLAKRDYGYTF TGTGCCAGCAGCTTAGCGAAGAGGGACTATGGCTACACCTTC
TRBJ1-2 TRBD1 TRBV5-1 CASSLARDSIYGYTF TGCGCCAGCAGCTTGGCCCGGGACAGTATCTATGGCTACACCTTC
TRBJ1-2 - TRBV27 CASSLTGPTSGGYTF TGTGCCAGCAGTTTGACAGGACCCACTTCTGGCGGCTACACCTTC
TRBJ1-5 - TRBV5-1 CASSLTGPNQPQHF TGCGCCAGCAGCTTAACAGGGCCCAATCAGCCCCAGCATTTT
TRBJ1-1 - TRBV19 CASSIPGNPEAFF TGTGCCAGTAGTATCCCCGGGAACCCTGAAGCTTTCTTT
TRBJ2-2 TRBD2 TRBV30 CALRLAGAVNTGELFF TGTGCCTTAAGACTAGCGGGAGCCGTGAACACCGGGGAGCTGTTTTTT
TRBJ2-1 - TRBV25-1 CASSDPAGGGNEQFF TGTGCCAGCAGTGACCCAGCGGGTGGGGGAAATGAGCAGTTCTTC
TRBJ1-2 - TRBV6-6 CASSPDSYGYTF TGTGCCAGCAGTCCTGACAGTTATGGCTACACCTTC
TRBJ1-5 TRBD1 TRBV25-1 CASRGQVNQPQHF TGTGCCAGCAGGGGACAGGTCAATCAGCCCCAGCATTTT
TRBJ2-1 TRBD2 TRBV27 CASSYTLAGDNEQFF TGTGCCAGCAGTTACACACTAGCGGGAGACAATGAGCAGTTCTTC
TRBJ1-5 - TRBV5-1 CASSLEGEANQPQHF TGCGCCAGCAGCTTGGAAGGGGAAGCTAATCAGCCCCAGCATTTT
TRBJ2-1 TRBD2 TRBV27 CASRRRLAGVEEQFF TGTGCCAGCAGAAGACGACTAGCGGGAGTTGAGGAGCAGTTCTTC
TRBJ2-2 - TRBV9 CASSVAGELFF TGTGCCAGCAGCGTCGCCGGGGAGCTGTTTTTT
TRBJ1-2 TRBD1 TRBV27 CASSPYTGGAGYGYTF TGTGCCAGCAGTCCGTATACAGGGGGCGCGGGGTATGGCTACACCTTC
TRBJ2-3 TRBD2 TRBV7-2 CASSLAGLAGGSTDTQYF TGTGCCAGCAGCTTAGCTGGACTAGCGGGGGGTAGCACAGATACGCAGTATTTT
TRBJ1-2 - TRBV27 CASSFGEGPTAGGYTF TGTGCCAGCAGTTTCGGAGAGGGGCCCACTGCGGGGGGCTACACCTTC
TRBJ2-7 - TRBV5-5 CASRITWGLSSYEQYF TGTGCCAGCAGGATAACTTGGGGGCTGAGCTCCTACGAGCAGTACTTC
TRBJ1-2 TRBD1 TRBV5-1 CASSPQGVDYGYTF TGCGCCAGCAGCCCCCAGGGGGTAGACTATGGCTACACCTTC
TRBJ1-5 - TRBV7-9 CASTPGLNQPQHF TGTGCCAGCACCCCGGGTCTGAATCAGCCCCAGCATTTT
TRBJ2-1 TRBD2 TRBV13 CASSLTLNSGMANEQFF TGTGCCAGCAGCTTAACCCTTAATAGCGGGATGGCCAATGAGCAGTTCTTC
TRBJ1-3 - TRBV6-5 CASSYSGGSGNTIYF TGTGCCAGCAGTTACTCGGGGGGGTCTGGAAACACCATATATTTT
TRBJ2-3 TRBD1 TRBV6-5 CASSRTGPDTQYF TGTGCCAGCAGCAGGACAGGGCCAGATACGCAGTATTTT
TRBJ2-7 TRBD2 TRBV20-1 CSAKAGVKQYF TGCAGTGCCAAAGCGGGAGTGAAGCAGTACTTC
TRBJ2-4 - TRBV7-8 CASSSQGNIQYF TGTGCCAGCAGCTCCCAGGGGAACATTCAGTACTTC
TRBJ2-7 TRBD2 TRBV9 CASSVGGREPYEQYF TGTGCCAGCAGCGTAGGTGGGAGGGAACCCTACGAGCAGTACTTC
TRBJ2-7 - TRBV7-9 CASSSRTGYREQYF TGTGCCAGCAGCAGCCGAACAGGGTACCGAGAGCAGTACTTC
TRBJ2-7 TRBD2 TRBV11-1 CASSLSSGGSYEQYF TGTGCCAGCAGCTTATCTAGCGGGGGGTCCTACGAGCAGTACTTC
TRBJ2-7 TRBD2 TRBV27 CAPSGTSGYEQYF TGTGCCCCCTCGGGGACTAGCGGATACGAGCAGTACTTC
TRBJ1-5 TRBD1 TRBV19 CASSIEGQGRQPQHF TGTGCCAGTAGTATAGAGGGACAGGGTAGACAGCCCCAGCATTTT
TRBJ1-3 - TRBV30 CAWSEGHTIYF TGTGCCTGGAGTGAGGGGCACACCATATATTTT
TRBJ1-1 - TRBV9 CASSRVTEAFF TGTGCCAGCAGCAGAGTCACTGAAGCTTTCTTT
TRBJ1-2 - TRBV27 CASSSGRNYGYTF TGTGCCAGCAGTTCGGGGAGAAACTATGGCTACACCTTC
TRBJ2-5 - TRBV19 CASSSQGEGQETQYF TGTGCCAGTAGTAGTCAAGGGGAAGGGCAAGAGACCCAGTACTTC
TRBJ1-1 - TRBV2 CASYNRYRQMNTEAFF TGTGCCAGCTATAATAGGTATCGACAGATGAACACTGAAGCTTTCTTT
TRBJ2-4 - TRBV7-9 CASSSQSIRGNIQYF TGTGCCAGCAGCTCCCAGTCTATTAGGGGAAACATTCAGTACTTC
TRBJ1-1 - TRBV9 CASSVVPGGTAGGEAFF TGTGCCAGCAGCGTAGTCCCGGGAGGCACCGCGGGAGGTGAAGCTTTCTTT
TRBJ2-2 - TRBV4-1 CASSPQLGLTGELFF TGCGCCAGCAGTCCTCAACTAGGACTCACCGGGGAGCTGTTTTTT